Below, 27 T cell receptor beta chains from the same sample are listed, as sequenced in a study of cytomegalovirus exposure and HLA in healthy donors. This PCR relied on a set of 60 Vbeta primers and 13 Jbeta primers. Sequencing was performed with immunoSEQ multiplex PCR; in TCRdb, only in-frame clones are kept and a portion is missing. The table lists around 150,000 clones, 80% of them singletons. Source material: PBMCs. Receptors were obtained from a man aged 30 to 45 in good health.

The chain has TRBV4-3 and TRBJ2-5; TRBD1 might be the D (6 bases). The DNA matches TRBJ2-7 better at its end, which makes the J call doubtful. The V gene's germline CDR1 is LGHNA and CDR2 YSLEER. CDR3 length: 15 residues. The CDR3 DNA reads TGCGCCAGCAGCCTCCGAGGGGGAGAGGTGGACGAGCAGTACTTC. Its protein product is CASSLRGGEVDEQYF.

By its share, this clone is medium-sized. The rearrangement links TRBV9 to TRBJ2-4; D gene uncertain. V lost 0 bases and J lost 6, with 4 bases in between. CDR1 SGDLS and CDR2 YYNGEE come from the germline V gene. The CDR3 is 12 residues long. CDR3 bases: TGTGCCAGCAGCGTAGGAGGAAACATTCAGTACTTC. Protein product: CASSVGGNIQYF.

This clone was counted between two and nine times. The DNA for the CDR3 is TGTGCCAGCAGTGAAGGATTAGCGGGGGGCTACGAGACCCAGTACTTC. Protein product: CASSEGLAGGYETQYF. The chain is built from TRBV6-1 and TRBJ2-5; 10 nucleotides line up with TRBD2. In germline, CDR1 is MNHNS, CDR2 SASEGT. The CDR3 contains 16 residues. Trimming took 1 base from V and 5 from J; bases not matched to a gene: 7.

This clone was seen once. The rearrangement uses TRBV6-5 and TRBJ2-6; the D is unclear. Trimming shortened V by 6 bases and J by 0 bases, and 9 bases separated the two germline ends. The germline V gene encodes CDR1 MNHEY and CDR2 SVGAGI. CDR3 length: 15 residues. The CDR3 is CASRYQNSGANVLTF. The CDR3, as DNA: TGTGCCAGCAGATACCAGAACTCTGGGGCCAACGTCCTGACTTTC.

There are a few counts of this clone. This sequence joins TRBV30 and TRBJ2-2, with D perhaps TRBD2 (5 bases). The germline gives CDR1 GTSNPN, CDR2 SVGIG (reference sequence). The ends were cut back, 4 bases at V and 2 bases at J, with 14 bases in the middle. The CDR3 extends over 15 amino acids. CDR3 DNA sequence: TGTGCCTGGACGGGTACGGGGAGTAACACCGGGGAGCTGTTTTTT. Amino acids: CAWTGTGSNTGELFF.

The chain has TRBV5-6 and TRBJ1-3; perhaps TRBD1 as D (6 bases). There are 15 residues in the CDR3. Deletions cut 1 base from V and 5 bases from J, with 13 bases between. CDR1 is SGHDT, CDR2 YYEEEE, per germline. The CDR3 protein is CASSLRQAFRNTIYF. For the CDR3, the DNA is TGTGCCAGCAGCTTGAGACAGGCCTTTAGAAACACCATATATTTT.

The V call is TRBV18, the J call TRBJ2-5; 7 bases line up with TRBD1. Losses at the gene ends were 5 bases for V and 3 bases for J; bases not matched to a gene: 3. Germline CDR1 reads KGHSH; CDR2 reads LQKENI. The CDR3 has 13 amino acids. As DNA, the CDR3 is TGTGCCAGCTCATCGGGACAGAAAGAGACCCAGTACTTC. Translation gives CASSSGQKETQYF.

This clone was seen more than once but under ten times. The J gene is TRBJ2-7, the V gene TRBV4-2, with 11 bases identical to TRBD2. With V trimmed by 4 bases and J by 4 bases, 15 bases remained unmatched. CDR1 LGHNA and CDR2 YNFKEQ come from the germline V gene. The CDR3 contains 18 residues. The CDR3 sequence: CASSRGGMAGTSGYEQYF. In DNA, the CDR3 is TGTGCCAGCAGCCGGGGAGGAATGGCCGGGACTAGCGGATACGAGCAGTACTTC.

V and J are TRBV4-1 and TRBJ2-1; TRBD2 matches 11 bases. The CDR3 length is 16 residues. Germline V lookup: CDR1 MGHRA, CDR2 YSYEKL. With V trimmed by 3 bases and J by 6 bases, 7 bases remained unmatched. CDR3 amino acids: CASSQLSGRDFNEQFF. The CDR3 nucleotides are TGCGCCAGCAGCCAGCTTAGCGGGAGGGACTTCAATGAGCAGTTCTTC.

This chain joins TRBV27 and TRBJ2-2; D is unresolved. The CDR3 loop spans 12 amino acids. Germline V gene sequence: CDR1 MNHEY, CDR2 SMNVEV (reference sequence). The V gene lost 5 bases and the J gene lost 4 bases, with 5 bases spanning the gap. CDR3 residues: CASSRGTGELFF. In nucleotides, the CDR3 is TGTGCCAGCAGTCGAGGCACCGGGGAGCTGTTTTTT.

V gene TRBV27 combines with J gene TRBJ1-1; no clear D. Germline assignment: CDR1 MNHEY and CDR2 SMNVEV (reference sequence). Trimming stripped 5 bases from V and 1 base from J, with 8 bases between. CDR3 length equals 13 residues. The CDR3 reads CASSSRENTEAFF. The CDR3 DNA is TGTGCCAGCAGTAGCCGGGAGAACACTGAAGCTTTCTTT.

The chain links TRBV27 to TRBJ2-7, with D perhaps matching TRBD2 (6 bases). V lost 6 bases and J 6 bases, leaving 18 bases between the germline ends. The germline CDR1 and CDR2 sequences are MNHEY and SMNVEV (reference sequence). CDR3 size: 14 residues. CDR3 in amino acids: CASRQAGSAVEQYF. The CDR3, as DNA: TGTGCCAGCAGACAAGCGGGTTCGGCGGTCGAGCAGTACTTC.

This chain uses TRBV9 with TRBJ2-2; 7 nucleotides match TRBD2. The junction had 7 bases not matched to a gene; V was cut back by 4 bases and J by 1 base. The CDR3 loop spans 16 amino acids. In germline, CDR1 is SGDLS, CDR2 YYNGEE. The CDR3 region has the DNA TGTGCCAGCAGCTCTACACGGGGGGAGAACACCGGGGAGCTGTTTTTT. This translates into CASSSTRGENTGELFF.

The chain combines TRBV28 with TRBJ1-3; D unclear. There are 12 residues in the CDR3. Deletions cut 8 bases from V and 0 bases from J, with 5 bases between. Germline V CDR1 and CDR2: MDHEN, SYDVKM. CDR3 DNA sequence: TGTGCCAGCCTATCCTCTGGAAACACCATATATTTT. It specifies CASLSSGNTIYF.

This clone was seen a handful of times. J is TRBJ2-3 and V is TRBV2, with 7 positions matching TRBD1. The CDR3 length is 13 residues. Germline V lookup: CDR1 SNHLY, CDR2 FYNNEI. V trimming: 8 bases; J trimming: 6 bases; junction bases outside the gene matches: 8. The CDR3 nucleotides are TGTGCCAGCGGGGGACAGCCTGAGGATACGCAGTATTTT. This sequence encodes CASGGQPEDTQYF.

CDR3: CATQERQFTGELFF. For the CDR3, the DNA is TGTGCCACCCAAGAGAGACAATTCACCGGGGAGCTGTTTTTT. The chain combines TRBV15 with TRBJ2-2; D is unclear. Germline CDR1 LNHNV, CDR2 YYDKDF (reference sequence). The CDR3 is 14 residues long. Trimming stripped 8 bases from V and 4 bases from J, with 14 bases between. Filled out from reference TRBV15 and TRBJ2-2, the complete variable domain reads DAMVIQNPRYQVTQFGKPVTLSCSQTLNHNVMYWYQQKSSQAPKLLFHYYDKDFNNEADTPDNFQSRRPNTSFCFLDIRSPGLGDTAMYLCATQERQFTGELFFGEGSRLTVL.

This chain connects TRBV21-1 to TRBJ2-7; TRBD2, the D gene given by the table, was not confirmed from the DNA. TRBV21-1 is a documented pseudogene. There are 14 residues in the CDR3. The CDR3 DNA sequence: TGTGCCAGCAGTACGGGCGGGAGGGCTTACGAGCAGTACTTC. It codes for CASSTGGRAYEQYF.

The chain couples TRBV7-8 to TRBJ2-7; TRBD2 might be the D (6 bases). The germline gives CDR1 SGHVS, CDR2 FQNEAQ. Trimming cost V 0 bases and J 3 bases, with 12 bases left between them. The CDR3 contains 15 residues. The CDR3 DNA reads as TGTGCCAGCAGCTTAGCAGGGAGGAGGAACTACGAGCAGTACTTC. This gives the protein CASSLAGRRNYEQYF.

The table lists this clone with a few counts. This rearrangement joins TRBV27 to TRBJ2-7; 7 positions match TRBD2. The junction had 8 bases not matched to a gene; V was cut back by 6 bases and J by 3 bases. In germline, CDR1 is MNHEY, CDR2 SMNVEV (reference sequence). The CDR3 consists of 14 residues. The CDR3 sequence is CASSLKGGYYEQYF. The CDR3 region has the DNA TGTGCCAGCAGCCTTAAGGGAGGGTACTACGAGCAGTACTTC.

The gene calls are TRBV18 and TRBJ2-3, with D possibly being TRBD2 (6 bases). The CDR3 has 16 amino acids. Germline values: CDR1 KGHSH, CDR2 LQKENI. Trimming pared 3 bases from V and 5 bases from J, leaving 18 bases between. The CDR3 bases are TGTGCCAGCTCACCTTACGCTGGAGGGACCCTAGATACGCAGTATTTT. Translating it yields CASSPYAGGTLDTQYF.

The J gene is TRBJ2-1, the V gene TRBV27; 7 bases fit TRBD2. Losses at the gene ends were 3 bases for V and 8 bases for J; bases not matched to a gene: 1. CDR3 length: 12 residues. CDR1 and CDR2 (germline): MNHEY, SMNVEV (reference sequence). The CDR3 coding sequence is TGTGCCAGCAGTTTGGGGGGGGATGAGCAGTTCTTC. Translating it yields CASSLGGDEQFF.

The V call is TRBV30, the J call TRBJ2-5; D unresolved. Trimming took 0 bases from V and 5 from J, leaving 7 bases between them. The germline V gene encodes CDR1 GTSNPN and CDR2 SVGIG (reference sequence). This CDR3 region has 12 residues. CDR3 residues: CAWSVSGETQYF. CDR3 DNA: TGTGCCTGGAGTGTCTCCGGGGAGACCCAGTACTTC.

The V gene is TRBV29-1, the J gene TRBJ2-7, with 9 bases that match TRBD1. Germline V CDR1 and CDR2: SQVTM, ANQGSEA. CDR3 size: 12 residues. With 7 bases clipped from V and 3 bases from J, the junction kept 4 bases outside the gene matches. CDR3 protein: CSAGQGSYEQYF. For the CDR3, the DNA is TGCAGCGCCGGACAGGGGAGCTACGAGCAGTACTTC.

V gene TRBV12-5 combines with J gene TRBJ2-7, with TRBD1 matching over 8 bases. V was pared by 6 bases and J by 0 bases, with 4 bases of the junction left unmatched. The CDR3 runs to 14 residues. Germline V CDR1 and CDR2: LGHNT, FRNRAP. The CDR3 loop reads CASGPGGNSYEQYF. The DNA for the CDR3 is TGTGCTAGTGGCCCAGGGGGCAACTCCTACGAGCAGTACTTC.

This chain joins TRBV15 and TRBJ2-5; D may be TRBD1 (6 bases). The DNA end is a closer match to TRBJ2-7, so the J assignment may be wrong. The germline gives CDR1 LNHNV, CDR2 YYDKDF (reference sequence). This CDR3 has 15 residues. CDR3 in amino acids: CATSREEGEYYEQYF. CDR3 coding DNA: TGTGCCACCAGCAGGGAAGAGGGGGAATACTACGAGCAGTACTTC.

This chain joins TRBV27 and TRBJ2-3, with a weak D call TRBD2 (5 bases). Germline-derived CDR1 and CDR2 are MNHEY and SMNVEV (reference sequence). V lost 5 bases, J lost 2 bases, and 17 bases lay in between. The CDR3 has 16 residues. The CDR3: CASSPTRGGFTDTQYF. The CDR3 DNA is TGTGCCAGCAGTCCGACACGTGGAGGATTCACAGATACGCAGTATTTT.

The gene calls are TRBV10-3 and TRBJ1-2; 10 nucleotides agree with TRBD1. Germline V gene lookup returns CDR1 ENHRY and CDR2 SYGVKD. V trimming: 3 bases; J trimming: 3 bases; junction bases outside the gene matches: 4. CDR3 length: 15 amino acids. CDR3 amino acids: CAISEPGTGDYGYTF. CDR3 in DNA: TGTGCCATCAGTGAACCTGGGACAGGGGACTATGGCTACACCTTC.